This entry is about one T cell receptor (beta chain). This clonotype was seen a handful of times. Its antigen remains undetermined. Within one base of it there is no much larger clone, and no base qualities were kept. The data are from a study of response to subunit inactivated influenza vaccine (dated by TCRdb to the late 2010s). In the study overall: To follow how T cells responded to a trivalent subunit inactivated influenza vaccine, the researchers relied on deep quantitative profiling of the T cell receptor repertoire.

What the research found in general, with its limitations: The authors proposed that each seasonal influenza vaccination may bring in only a limited number of new T cells.

Receptors were amplified or captured by RT-PCR. TCRdb shows the sequencer as Illumina HiSeq 2500. TCRdb handled the public reads itself, with Q25 trimming in fastp and clone calling in MiXCR, and kept productive beta chains. CDR3 protein sequences are deduplicated, and each keeps its most common genes and DNA. The sample table records 400,000 to 650,000 distinct CDR3 sequences; approximately 7.2% of these occur just once. Around 13% of the sample lies in the top ten. CDR1 and CDR2 (DFQATT, SNEGSKA) derive from the germline V gene (reference sequence). V and J are truncated by 6 bases and 4 bases respectively, leaving an intervening sequence of 13 bases. The CDR3 sequence holds 13 residues, the cysteine and phenylalanine included. Only the CDR3 part of the read is kept: 39 bases, read in frame from the first base.

Source: PBMCs from blood, taken approximately 25 months after vaccination. This receptor was identified in a man aged 50 to 69 who received an inactivated influenza vaccine. Donor details come from another sample of the same person, matched by shared clones. The chain couples TRBV20-1 to TRBJ1-3; D gene: possibly TRBD1, on 5 matching bases. The CDR3 reads CSAPGRDGNTIYF. The sequenced DNA: TGCAGTGCCCCGGGGCGGGACGGAAACACCATATATTTT.